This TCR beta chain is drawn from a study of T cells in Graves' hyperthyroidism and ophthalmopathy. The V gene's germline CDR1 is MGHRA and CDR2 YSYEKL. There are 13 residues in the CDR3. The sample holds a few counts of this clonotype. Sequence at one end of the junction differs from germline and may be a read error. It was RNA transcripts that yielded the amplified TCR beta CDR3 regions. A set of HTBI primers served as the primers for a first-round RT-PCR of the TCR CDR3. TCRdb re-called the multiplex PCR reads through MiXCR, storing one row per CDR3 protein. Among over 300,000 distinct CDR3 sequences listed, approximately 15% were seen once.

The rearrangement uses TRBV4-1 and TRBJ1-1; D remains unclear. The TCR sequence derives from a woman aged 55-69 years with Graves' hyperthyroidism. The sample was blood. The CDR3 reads CASSPSQNPEAFF. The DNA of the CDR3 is TGCGCCAGCAGCCCCTCCCAGAACCCTGAAGCTTTCTTT.